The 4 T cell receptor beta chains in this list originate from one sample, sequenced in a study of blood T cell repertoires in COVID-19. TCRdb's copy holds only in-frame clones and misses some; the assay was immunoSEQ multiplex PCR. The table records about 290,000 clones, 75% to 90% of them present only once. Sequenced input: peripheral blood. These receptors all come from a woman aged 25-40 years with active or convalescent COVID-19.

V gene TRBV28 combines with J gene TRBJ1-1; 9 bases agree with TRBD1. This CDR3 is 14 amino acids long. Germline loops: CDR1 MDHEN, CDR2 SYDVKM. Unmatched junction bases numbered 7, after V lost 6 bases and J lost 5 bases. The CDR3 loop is CASRAGTGITEAFF. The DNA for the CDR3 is TGTGCCAGCAGGGCCGGGACAGGGATAACTGAAGCTTTCTTT.

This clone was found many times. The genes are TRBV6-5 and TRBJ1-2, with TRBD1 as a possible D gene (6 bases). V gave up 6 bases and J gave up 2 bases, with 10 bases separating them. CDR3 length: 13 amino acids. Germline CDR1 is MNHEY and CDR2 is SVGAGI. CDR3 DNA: TGTGCCAGCAGGATTACAGGGAACTATGGCTACACCTTC. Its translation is CASRITGNYGYTF.

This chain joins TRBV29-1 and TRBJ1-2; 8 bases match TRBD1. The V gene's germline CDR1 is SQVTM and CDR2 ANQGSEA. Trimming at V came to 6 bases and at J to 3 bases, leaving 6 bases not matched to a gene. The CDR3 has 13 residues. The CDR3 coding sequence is TGCAGCGTCGGACAGGGTGCAGACTATGGCTACACCTTC. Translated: CSVGQGADYGYTF.

CDR3 DNA sequence: TGTGCCAGTACCCCTTTGGGCGGGGGGGCTATCAATGCCTTCACCGGGGAGCTGTTTTTT. Amino acids: CASTPLGGGAINAFTGELFF. V and J are TRBV19 and TRBJ2-2; 9 bases line up with TRBD2. This CDR3 comprises 20 residues. Trimming cost V 7 bases and J 4 bases; bases outside gene matches: 22. Germline V CDR1 and CDR2: LNHDA, SQIVND (reference sequence).